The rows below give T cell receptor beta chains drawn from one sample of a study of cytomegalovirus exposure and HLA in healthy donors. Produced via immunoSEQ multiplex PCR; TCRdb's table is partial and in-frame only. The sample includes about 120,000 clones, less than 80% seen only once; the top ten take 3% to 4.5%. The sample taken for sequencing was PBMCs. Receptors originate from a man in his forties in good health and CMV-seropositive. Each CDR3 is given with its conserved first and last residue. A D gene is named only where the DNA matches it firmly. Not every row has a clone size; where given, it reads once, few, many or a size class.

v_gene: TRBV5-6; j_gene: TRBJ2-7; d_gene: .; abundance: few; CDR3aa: CASSDTSAYEQYF; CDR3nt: TGTGCCAGCAGCGATACAAGTGCCTACGAGCAGTACTTC
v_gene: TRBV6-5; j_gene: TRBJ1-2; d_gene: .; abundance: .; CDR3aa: CASRATAPGNYGYTF; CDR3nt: TGTGCCAGCAGAGCGACAGCCCCCGGGAACTATGGCTACACCTTC
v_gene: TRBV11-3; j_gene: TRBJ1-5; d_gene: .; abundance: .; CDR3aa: CASSLRKRRPQPQHF; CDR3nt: TGTGCCAGCAGCTTAAGGAAACGGAGGCCCCAGCCCCAGCATTTT
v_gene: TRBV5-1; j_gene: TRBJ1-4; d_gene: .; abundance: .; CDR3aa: CASSRGADEKLFF; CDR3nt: TGCGCCAGCAGTCGGGGGGCGGATGAAAAACTGTTTTTT
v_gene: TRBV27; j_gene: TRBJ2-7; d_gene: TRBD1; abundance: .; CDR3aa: CASSVVGQRYEQYF; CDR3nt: TGTGCCAGCAGCGTCGTGGGACAGAGGTACGAGCAGTACTTC
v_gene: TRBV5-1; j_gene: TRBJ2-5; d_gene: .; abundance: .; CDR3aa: CASSLPPTTGSETQYF; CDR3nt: TGCGCCAGCAGCTTGCCCCCGACCACAGGGAGTGAGACCCAGTACTTC
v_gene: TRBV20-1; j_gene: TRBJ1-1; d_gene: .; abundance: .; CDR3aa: CSANRNTEAFF; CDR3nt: TGCAGTGCAAACAGGAATACTGAAGCTTTCTTT
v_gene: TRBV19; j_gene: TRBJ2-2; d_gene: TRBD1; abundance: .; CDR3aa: CASSSRQGPTGELFF; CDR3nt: TGTGCCAGTAGTTCCAGACAGGGACCCACCGGGGAGCTGTTTTTT
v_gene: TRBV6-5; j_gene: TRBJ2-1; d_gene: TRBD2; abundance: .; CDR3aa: CASRPGLAGAGEQFF; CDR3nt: TGTGCCAGCAGGCCGGGACTAGCGGGAGCGGGTGAGCAGTTCTTC
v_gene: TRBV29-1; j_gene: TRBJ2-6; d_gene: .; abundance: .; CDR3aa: CSVRGYSGANVLTF; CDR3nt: TGCAGCGTGAGAGGGTACTCTGGGGCCAACGTCCTGACTTTC
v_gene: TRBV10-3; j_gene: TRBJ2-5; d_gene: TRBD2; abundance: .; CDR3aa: CAISGAVAGGWETQYF; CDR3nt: TGTGCCATCAGTGGAGCGGTAGCGGGAGGCTGGGAGACCCAGTACTTC
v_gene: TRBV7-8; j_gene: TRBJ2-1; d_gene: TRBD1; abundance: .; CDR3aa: CASSIPGTGNNEQFF; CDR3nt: TGTGCCAGCAGCATACCCGGGACAGGGAACAATGAGCAGTTCTTC
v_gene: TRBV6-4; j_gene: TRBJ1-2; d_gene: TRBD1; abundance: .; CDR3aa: CASSETGDSYGYTF; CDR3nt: TGTGCCAGCAGTGAGACAGGGGATAGCTATGGCTACACCTTC
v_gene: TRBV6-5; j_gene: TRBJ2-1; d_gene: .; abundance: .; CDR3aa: CASTERGSSYNEQFF; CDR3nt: TGTGCCAGCACCGAACGTGGGAGCTCCTACAATGAGCAGTTCTTC
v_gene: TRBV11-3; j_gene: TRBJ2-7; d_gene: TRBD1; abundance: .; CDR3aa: CASSLDGPFGQGRSYEQYF; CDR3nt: TGTGCCAGCAGCTTAGATGGGCCTTTTGGACAGGGGAGGTCCTACGAGCAGTACTTC
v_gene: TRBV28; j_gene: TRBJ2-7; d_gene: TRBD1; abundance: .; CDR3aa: CASSPRRTGHYTYEQYF; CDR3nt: TGTGCCAGCAGCCCCAGACGGACAGGGCACTATACCTACGAGCAGTACTTC
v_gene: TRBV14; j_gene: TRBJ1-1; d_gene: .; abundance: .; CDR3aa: CASSLAPGTEAFF; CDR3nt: TGTGCCAGCAGCCTTGCCCCCGGCACTGAAGCTTTCTTT
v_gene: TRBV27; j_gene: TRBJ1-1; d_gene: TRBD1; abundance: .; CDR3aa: CASSKQGLTEAFF; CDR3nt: TGTGCCAGCAGTAAACAGGGGCTCACTGAAGCTTTCTTT
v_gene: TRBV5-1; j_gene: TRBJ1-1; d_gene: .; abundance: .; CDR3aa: CASSLWQNTEAFF; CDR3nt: TGCGCCAGCAGCTTGTGGCAGAACACTGAAGCTTTCTTT
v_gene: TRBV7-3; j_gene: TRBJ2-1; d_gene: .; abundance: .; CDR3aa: CASSLSGEQFF; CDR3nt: TGTGCCAGCAGCTTAAGTGGCGAGCAGTTCTTC
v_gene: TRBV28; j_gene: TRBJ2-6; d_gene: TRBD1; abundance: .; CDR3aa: CASTPGKGAVWAGANVLTF; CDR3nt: TGTGCCAGCACTCCTGGGAAGGGGGCGGTATGGGCTGGGGCCAACGTCCTGACTTTC
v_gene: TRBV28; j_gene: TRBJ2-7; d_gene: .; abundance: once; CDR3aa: CASSLAGVYEQYF; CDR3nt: TGTGCCAGCAGTTTAGCAGGGGTCTACGAGCAGTACTTC
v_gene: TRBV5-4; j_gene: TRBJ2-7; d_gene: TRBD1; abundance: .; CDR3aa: CASSLARTGSYEQYF; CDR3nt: TGTGCCAGCAGCTTGGCCCGGACAGGGAGCTACGAGCAGTACTTC
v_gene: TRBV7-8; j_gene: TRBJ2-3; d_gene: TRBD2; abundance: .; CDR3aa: CASSLARTSGGHITDTQYF; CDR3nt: TGTGCCAGCAGCTTAGCTCGGACTAGCGGGGGGCATATTACAGATACGCAGTATTTT
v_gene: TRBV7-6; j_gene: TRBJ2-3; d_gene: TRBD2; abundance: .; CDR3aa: CASSFRPGLGTDTQYF; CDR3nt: TGTGCCAGCAGCTTCCGTCCGGGACTAGGCACAGATACGCAGTATTTT
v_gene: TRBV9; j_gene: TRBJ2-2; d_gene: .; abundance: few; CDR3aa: CASSVADRNTGELFF; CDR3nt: TGTGCCAGCAGCGTAGCGGACAGGAACACCGGGGAGCTGTTTTTT
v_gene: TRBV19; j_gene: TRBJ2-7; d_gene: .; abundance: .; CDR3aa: CASSKVEQVAYEQYF; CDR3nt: TGTGCCAGTAGTAAGGTCGAGCAGGTCGCCTACGAGCAGTACTTC
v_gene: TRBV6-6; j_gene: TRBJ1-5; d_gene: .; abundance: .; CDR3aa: CASTPRGSNQPQHF; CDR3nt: TGTGCCAGCACCCCCCGGGGTAGCAATCAGCCCCAGCATTTT
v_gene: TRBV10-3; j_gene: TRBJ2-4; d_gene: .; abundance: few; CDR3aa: CAIGGRETDIQYF; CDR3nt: TGTGCCATTGGGGGGCGGGAGACGGACATTCAGTACTTC
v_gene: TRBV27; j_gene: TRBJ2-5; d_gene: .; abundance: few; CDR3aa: CATARGRELGETQYF; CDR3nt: TGTGCCACCGCCCGGGGGCGGGAGTTGGGAGAGACCCAGTACTTC
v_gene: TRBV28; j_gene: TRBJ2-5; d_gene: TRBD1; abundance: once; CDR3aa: CASSRGGLRETQYF; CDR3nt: TGTGCCAGCAGTAGAGGGGGCCTCAGGGAGACCCAGTACTTC